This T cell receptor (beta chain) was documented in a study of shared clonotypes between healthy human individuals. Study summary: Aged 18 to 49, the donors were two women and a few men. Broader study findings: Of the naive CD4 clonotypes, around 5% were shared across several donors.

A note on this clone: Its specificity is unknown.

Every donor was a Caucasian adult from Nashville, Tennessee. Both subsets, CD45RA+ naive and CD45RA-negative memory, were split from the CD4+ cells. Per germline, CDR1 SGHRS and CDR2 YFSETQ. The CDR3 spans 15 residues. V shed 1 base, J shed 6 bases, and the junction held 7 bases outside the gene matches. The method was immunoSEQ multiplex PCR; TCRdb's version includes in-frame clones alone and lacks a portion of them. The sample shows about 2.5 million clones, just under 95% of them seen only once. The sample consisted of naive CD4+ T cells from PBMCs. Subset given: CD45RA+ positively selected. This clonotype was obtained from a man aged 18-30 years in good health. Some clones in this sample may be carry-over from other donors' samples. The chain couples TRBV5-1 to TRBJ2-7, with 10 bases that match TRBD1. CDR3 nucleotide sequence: TGCGCCAGCAGCTTGAGTGGGACAGGGGTTGGCGAGCAGTACTTC. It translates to CASSLSGTGVGEQYF.